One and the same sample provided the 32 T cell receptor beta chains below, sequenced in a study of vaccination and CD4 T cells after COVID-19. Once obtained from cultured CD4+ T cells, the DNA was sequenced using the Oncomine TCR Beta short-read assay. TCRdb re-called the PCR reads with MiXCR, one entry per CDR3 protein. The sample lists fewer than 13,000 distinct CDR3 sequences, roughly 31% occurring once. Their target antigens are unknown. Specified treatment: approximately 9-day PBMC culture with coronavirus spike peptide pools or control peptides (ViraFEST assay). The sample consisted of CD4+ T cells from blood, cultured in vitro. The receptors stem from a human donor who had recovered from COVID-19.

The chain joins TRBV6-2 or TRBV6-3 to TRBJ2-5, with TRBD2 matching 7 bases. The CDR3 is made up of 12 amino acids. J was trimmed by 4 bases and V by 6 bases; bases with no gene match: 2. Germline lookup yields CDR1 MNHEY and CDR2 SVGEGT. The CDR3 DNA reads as TGTGCCAGCAGGGGGGGGGGAGAGACCCAGTACTTC. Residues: CASRGGGETQYF.

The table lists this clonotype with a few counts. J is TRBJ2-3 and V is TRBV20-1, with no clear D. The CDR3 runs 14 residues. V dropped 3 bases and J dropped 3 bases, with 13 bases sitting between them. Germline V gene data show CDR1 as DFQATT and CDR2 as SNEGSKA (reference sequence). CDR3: CSASWSPETDTQYF. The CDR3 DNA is TGCAGTGCTAGCTGGTCCCCGGAAACAGATACGCAGTATTTT.

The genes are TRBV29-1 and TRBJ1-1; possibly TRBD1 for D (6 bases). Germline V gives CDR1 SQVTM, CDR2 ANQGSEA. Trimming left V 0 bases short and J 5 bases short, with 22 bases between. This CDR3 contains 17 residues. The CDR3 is CSVEDRVGARGRTEAFF. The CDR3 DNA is TGCAGCGTTGAAGATCGAGTGGGGGCTCGGGGCCGGACTGAAGCTTTCTTT.

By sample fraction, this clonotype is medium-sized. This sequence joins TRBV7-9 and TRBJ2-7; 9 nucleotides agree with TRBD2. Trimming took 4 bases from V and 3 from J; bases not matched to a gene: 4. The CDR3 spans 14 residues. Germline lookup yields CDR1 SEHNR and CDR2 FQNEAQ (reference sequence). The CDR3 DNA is TGTGCCAGCAGCTCGGGACTAGCAGGCTACGAGCAGTACTTC. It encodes CASSSGLAGYEQYF.

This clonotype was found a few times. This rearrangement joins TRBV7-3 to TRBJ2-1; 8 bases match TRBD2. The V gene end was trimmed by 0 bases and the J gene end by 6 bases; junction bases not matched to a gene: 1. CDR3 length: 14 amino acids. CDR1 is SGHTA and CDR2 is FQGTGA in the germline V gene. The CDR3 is CASSLTGLVNEQFF. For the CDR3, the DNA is TGTGCCAGCAGCTTAACGGGACTAGTCAATGAGCAGTTCTTC.

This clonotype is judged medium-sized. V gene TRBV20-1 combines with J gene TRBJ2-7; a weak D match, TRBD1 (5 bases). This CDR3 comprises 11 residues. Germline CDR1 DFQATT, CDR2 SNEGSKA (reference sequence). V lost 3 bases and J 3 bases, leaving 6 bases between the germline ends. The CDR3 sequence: CSASQGYEQYF. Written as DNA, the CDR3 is TGCAGTGCTAGCCAGGGCTACGAGCAGTACTTC.

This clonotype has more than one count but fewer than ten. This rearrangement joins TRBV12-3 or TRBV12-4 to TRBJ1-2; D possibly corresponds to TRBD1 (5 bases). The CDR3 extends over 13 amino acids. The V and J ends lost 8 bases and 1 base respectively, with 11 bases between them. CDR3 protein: CASRQTDNYGYTF. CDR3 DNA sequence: TGTGCCAGCCGACAGACAGATAACTATGGCTACACCTTC.

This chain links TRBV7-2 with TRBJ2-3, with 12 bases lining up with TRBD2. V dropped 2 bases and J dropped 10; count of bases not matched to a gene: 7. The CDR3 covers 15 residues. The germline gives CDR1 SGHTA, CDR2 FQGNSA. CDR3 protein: CASSLLAGGLIPQYF. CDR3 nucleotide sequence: TGTGCCAGCAGCTTACTAGCGGGGGGGCTGATACCGCAGTATTTT.

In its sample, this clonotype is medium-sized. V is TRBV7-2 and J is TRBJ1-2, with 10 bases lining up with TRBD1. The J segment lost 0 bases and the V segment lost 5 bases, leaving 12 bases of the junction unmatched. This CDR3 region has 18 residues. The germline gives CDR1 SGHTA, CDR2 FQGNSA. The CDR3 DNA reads TGTGCCAGCAGCGTTAGGTCGACAGGGGGCATCGCTAACTATGGCTACACCTTC. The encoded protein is CASSVRSTGGIANYGYTF.

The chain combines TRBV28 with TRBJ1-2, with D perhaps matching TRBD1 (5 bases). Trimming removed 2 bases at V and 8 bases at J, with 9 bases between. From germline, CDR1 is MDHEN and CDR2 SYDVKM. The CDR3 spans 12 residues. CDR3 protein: CASSLQGRGYTF. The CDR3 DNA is TGTGCCAGCAGTTTACAGGGCCGGGGCTACACCTTC.

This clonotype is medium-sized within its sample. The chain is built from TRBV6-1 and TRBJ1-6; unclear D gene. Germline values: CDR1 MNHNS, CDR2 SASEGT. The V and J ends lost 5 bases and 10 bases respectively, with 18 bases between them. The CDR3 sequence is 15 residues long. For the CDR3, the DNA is TGTGCCAGCAGTCCCGGCCCCGTCGTGCGGTCACCCCTCCACTTT. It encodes CASSPGPVVRSPLHF.

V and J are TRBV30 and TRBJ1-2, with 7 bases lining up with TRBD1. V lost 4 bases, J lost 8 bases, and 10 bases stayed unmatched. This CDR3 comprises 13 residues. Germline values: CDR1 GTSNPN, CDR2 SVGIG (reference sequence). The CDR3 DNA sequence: TGTGCCTGGACCCAAAAGGGGGCGCACGGCTACACCTTC. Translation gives CAWTQKGAHGYTF.

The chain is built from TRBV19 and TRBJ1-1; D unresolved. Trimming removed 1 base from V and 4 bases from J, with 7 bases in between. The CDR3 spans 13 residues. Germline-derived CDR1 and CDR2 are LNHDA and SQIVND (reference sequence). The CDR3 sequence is CASSIGRSTEAFF. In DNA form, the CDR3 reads TGTGCCAGTAGTATAGGCAGGAGCACTGAAGCTTTCTTT. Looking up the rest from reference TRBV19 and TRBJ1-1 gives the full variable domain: DGGITQSPKYLFRKEGQNVTLSCEQNLNHDAMYWYRQDPGQGLRLIYYSQIVNDFQKGDIAEGYSVSREKKESFPLTVTSAQKNPTAFYLCASSIGRSTEAFFGQGTRLTVV.

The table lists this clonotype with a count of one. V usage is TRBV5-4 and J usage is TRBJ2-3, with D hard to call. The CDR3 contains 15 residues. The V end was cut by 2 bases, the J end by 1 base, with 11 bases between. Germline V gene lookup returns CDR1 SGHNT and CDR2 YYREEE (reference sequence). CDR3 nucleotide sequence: TGTGCCAGCAGCTTCCGAACTATGGGCACAGATACGCAGTATTTT. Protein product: CASSFRTMGTDTQYF. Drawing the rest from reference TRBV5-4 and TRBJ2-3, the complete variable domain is ETGVTQSPTHLIKTRGQQVTLRCSSQSGHNTVSWYQQALGQGPQFIFQYYREEENGRGNFPPRFSGLQFPNYSSELNVNALELDDSALYLCASSFRTMGTDTQYFGPGTRLTVL.

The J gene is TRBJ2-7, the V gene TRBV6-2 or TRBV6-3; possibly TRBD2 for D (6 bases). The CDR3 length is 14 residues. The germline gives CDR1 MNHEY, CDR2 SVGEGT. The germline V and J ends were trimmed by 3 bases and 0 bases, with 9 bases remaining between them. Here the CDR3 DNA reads TGTGCCAGCAGTTATTGGAGGGTCTCCTACGAGCAGTACTTC. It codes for CASSYWRVSYEQYF.

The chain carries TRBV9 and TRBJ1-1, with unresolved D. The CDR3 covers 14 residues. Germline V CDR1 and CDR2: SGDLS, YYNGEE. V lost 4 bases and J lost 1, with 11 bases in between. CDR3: CASSPGRRNTEAFF. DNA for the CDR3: TGTGCCAGCAGCCCTGGACGGCGGAACACTGAAGCTTTCTTT.

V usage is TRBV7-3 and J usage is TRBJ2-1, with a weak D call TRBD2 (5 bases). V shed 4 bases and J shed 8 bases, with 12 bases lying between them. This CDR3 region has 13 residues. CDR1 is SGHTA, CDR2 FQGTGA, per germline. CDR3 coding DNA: TGTGCCAGCAGCTCGGACTCGCGGGATGAGCAGTTCTTC. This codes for CASSSDSRDEQFF.

Here the CDR3 DNA reads TGCAGTGCTAGAAAACCTCGGGCAGGGTTGAATTCACCCCTCCACTTT. Translating it yields CSARKPRAGLNSPLHF. The rearrangement uses TRBV20-1 and TRBJ1-6; D is perhaps TRBD1 (5 bases). Trimming stripped 2 bases from V and 7 bases from J, with 18 bases between. The CDR3 contains 16 residues. Per germline, CDR1 DFQATT and CDR2 SNEGSKA (reference sequence).

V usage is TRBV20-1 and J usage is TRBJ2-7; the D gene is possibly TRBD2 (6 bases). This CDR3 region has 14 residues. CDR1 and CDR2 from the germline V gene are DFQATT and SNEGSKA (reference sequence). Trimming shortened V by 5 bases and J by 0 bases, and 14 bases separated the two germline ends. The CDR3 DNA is TGCAGTGCTTCCCGGGCGGGGAGCTCCTACGAGCAGTACTTC. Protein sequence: CSASRAGSSYEQYF.

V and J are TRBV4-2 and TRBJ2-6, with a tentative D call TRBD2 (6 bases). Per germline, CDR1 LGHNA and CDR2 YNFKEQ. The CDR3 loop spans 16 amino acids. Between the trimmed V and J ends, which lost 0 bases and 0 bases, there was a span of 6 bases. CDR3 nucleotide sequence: TGTGCCAGCAGCCAAGAGGGGGGCTCTGGGGCCAACGTCCTGACTTTC. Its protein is CASSQEGGSGANVLTF.

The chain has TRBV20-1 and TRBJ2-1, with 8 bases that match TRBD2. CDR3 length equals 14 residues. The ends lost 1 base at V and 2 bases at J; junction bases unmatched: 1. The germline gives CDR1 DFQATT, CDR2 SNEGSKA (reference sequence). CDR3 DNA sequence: TGCAGTGCTAGAGTAGCGGGAACCTACAATGAGCAGTTCTTC. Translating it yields CSARVAGTYNEQFF.

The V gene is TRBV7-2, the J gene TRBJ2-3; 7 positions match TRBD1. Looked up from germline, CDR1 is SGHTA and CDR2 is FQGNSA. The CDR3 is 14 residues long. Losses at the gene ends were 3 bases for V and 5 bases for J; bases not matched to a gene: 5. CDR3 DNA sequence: TGTGCCAGCAGCTTGGCAGGGGGTATAGATACGCAGTATTTT. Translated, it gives CASSLAGGIDTQYF. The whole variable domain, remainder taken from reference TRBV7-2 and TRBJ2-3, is GAGVSQSPSNKVTEKGKDVELRCDPISGHTALYWYRQSLGQGLEFLIYFQGNSAPDKSGLPSDRFSAERTGGSVSTLTIQRTQQEDSAVYLCASSLAGGIDTQYFGPGTRLTVL.

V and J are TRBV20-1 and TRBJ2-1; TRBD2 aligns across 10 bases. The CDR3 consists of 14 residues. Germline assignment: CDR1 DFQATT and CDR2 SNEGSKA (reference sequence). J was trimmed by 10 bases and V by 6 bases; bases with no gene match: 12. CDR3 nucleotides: TGCAGTGCCGGCGGCCTAGCGGGAGCAGGAGAGCAGTTCTTC. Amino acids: CSAGGLAGAGEQFF.

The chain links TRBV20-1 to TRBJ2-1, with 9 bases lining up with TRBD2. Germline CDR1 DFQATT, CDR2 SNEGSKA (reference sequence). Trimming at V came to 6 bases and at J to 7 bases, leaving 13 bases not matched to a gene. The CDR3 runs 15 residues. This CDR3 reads CSARDAGGPGNEQFF. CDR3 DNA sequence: TGCAGTGCCAGGGACGCGGGGGGGCCGGGGAATGAGCAGTTCTTC.

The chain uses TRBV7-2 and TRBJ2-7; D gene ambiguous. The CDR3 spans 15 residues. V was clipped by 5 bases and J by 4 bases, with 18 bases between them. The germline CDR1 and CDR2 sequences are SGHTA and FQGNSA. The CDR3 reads CASSQWGQSEYEQYF. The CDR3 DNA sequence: TGTGCCAGCAGCCAGTGGGGTCAATCGGAGTACGAGCAGTACTTC. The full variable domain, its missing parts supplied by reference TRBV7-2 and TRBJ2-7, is GAGVSQSPSNKVTEKGKDVELRCDPISGHTALYWYRQSLGQGLEFLIYFQGNSAPDKSGLPSDRFSAERTGGSVSTLTIQRTQQEDSAVYLCASSQWGQSEYEQYFGPGTRLTVT.

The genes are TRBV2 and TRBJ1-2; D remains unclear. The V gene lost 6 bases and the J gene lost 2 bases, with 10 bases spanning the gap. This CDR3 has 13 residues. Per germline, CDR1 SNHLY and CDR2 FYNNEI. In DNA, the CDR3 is TGTGCCAGCAGCGTGACCGAGAACTATGGCTACACCTTC. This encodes CASSVTENYGYTF. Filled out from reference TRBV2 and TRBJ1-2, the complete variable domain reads EPEVTQTPSHQVTQMGQEVILRCVPISNHLYFYWYRQILGQKVEFLVSFYNNEISEKSEIFDDQFSVERPDGSNFTLKIRSTKLEDSAMYFCASSVTENYGYTFGSGTRLTVV.

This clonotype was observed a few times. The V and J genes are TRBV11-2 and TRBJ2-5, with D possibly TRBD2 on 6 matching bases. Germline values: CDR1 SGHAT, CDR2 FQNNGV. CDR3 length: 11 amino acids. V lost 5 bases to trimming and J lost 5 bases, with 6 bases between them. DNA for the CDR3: TGTGCCAGCAGCCGGGGGGAGACCCAGTACTTC. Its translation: CASSRGETQYF.

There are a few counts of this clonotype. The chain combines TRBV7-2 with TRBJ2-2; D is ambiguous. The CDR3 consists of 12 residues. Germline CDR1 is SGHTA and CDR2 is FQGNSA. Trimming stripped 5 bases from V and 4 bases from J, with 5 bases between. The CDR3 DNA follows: TGTGCCAGCAGCGATGTCACCGGGGAGCTGTTTTTT. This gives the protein CASSDVTGELFF.

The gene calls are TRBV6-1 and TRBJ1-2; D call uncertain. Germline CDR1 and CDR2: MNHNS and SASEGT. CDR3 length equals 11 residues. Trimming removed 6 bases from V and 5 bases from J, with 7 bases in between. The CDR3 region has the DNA TGTGCCAGCAGATTAGGGTATGGCTACACCTTC. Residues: CASRLGYGYTF.

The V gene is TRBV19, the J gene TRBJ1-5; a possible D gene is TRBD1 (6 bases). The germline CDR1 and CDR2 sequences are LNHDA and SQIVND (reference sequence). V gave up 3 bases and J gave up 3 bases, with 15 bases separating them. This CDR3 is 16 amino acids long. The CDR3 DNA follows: TGTGCCAGTAGTATCATAGGGCACAGGGCCAATCAGCCCCAGCATTTT. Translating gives CASSIIGHRANQPQHF.

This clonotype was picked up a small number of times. The CDR3 DNA is TGTGCCAGTAGTATAGGGCAGGGGAACTATGGCTACACCTTC. Its protein is CASSIGQGNYGYTF. The rearrangement uses TRBV19 and TRBJ1-2; TRBD1 might be the D (6 bases). Germline V CDR1 and CDR2: LNHDA, SQIVND (reference sequence). This CDR3 has 14 amino acids. V lost 1 base to trimming and J lost 2 bases, with 8 bases between them.

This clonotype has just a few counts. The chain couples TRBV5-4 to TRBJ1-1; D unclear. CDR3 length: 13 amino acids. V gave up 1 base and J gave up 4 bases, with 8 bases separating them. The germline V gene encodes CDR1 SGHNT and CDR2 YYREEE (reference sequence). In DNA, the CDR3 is TGTGCCAGCAGCTTGCAGTGGGCCACTGAAGCTTTCTTT. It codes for CASSLQWATEAFF.